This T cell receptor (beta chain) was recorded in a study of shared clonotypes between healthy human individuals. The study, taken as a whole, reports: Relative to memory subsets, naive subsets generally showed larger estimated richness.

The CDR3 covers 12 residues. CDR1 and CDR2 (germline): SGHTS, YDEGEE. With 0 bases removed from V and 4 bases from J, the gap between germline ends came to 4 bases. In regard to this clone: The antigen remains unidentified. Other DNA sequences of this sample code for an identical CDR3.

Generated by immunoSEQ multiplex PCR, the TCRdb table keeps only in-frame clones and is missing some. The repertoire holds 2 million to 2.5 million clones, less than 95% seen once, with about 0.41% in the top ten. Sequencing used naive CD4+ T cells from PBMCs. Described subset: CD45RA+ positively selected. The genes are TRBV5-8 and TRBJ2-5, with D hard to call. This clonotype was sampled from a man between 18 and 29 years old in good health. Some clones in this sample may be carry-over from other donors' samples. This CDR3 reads CASSLVRETQYF. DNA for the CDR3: TGTGCCAGCAGCTTGGTCAGAGAGACCCAGTACTTC.